Listed below are T cell receptor beta chains from one sample, sequenced in a study of OX40 agonist ivuxolimab in advanced cancers. Some clones are missing from TCRdb's copy, which holds only in-frame ones; the method was immunoSEQ multiplex PCR. The sample has several thousand clones, less than 80% seen once. The sequenced sample was CD4+ or CD8+ T cells sorted from blood, obtained in a trial of the OX40 agonist ivuxolimab. The source of these receptors is an adult with an advanced solid tumor such as melanoma, head and neck, liver or kidney cancer. Each CDR3 is given with its conserved first and last residue. A D gene is named only where the DNA matches it firmly. A row's size may be missing; if present it is once, few, many or a size class.

clone_size j_call d_call v_call cdr3_aa cdr3_nt
- TRBJ2-5 TRBD2 TRBV5-1 CASSLSSGAPRQYF TGCGCCAGCAGCTTGTCTAGCGGGGCCCCCCGGCAGTACTTC
- TRBJ1-2 TRBD1 TRBV27 CASGIRDRGPAGYTF TGTGCCAGCGGGATCCGGGACAGAGGCCCGGCTGGCTACACCTTC
once TRBJ2-1 - TRBV2 CASTLVGGNSYNEQFF TGTGCCAGCACACTCGTAGGGGGGAACTCCTACAATGAGCAGTTCTTC
- TRBJ2-7 - TRBV5-4 CASSPLRAGLYEQYF TGTGCCAGCAGCCCGTTGCGGGCGGGCCTCTACGAGCAGTACTTC
- TRBJ2-4 - TRBV28 CASRTRIAKNIQYF TGTGCCAGCCGTACTCGGATAGCCAAAAACATTCAGTACTTC
- TRBJ2-2 - TRBV4-1 CASSPYQVTGELFF TGCGCCAGCAGCCCCTACCAGGTCACCGGGGAGCTGTTTTTT
few TRBJ2-1 - TRBV9 CASSQKVSDPANNEQFF TGTGCCAGCAGCCAAAAGGTTTCGGACCCGGCTAACAATGAGCAGTTCTTC
- TRBJ2-7 - TRBV7-2 CASSFPASGEQYF TGTGCCAGCAGCTTCCCCGCGTCCGGCGAGCAGTACTTC
- TRBJ2-7 - TRBV6-6 CASSRRDSNEQYF TGTGCCAGCAGCCGGAGGGACAGCAACGAGCAGTACTTC
- TRBJ2-1 - TRBV7-7 CASSPERSSYNEQFF TGTGCTAGCAGCCCCGAGAGGAGCTCCTACAATGAGCAGTTCTTC
once TRBJ2-3 TRBD2 TRBV7-3 CASSATSGRSDTQYF TGTGCCAGCAGCGCCACTAGCGGGAGAAGCGATACGCAGTATTTT
few TRBJ2-1 TRBD2 TRBV9 CASSPRLAGVNGQFF TGTGCCAGCAGCCCCCGACTAGCGGGAGTCAATGGGCAGTTCTTC
- TRBJ2-2 - TRBV5-6 CASSPPGQANTGELFF TGTGCCAGCAGTCCCCCCGGCCAGGCCAACACCGGGGAGCTGTTTTTT
- TRBJ1-6 - TRBV19 CASSIVFGGPNSPLHF TGTGCCAGTAGTATAGTGTTTGGGGGGCCTAATTCACCCCTCCACTTT
once TRBJ1-5 - TRBV27 CASSLGGVQPQHF TGTGCCAGCAGTTTGGGCGGGGTTCAGCCCCAGCATTTT
- TRBJ1-4 - TRBV11-2 CASSSGTYNEKLFF TGTGCCAGCAGCTCCGGGACGTATAATGAAAAACTGTTTTTT
- TRBJ2-2 TRBD2 TRBV19 CASAMGGITGELFF TGTGCCAGTGCCATGGGGGGGATCACCGGGGAGCTGTTTTTT
- TRBJ2-3 - TRBV6-5 CATSGLITDTQYF TGTGCCACCAGTGGACTGATCACAGATACGCAGTATTTT
- TRBJ2-2 TRBD2 TRBV7-6 CASSPGLAGGTGELFF TGTGCCAGCAGCCCCGGACTAGCGGGGGGGACCGGGGAGCTGTTTTTT
- TRBJ2-7 - TRBV9 CASSVRGTPYEQYF TGTGCCAGCAGCGTAAGAGGAACACCCTACGAGCAGTACTTC